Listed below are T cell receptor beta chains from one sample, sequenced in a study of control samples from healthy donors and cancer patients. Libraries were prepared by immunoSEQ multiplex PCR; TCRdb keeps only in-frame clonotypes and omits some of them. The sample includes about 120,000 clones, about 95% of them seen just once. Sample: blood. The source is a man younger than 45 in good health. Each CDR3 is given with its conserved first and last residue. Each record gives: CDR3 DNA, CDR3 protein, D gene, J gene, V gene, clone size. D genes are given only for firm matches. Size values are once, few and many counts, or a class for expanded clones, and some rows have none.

CDR3 DNA: TGCGCCAGCAGCTTGCGCTGGACAGGGCAGGGCCTCAACTATGGCTACACCTTC
CDR3 protein: CASSLRWTGQGLNYGYTF
D gene: TRBD1
J gene: TRBJ1-2
V gene: TRBV5-1
clone size: NA

CDR3 DNA: TGTGCCAGCAGCCAAGTTTGGGGGGGCCGGGACCCTAAGCAGTACTTC
CDR3 protein: CASSQVWGGRDPKQYF
D gene: NA
J gene: TRBJ2-7
V gene: TRBV3-1/TRBV3-2
clone size: NA

CDR3 DNA: TGTGCCAGCAGCTTGAATCGCCAGGGTACAGATACGCAGTATTTT
CDR3 protein: CASSLNRQGTDTQYF
D gene: NA
J gene: TRBJ2-3
V gene: TRBV5-5
clone size: NA

CDR3 DNA: TGTGCCAGCAGTTTTCAATCAGCGACGTTAAACAGGGAGCTGTTTTTT
CDR3 protein: CASSFQSATLNRELFF
D gene: NA
J gene: TRBJ2-2
V gene: TRBV28
clone size: NA

CDR3 DNA: TGTGCCAGCAGCTTAAACCAAGGGGAGGGGGCGGTGTACAATGAGCAGTTCTTC
CDR3 protein: CASSLNQGEGAVYNEQFF
D gene: NA
J gene: TRBJ2-1
V gene: TRBV7-3
clone size: NA

CDR3 DNA: TGTGCCAGCAGCGCCCCCCATGGCTACACCTTC
CDR3 protein: CASSAPHGYTF
D gene: NA
J gene: TRBJ1-2
V gene: TRBV9
clone size: NA

CDR3 DNA: TGTGCCAGCAGCTGGTGGACAGCGAACATTCAGTACTTC
CDR3 protein: CASSWWTANIQYF
D gene: NA
J gene: TRBJ2-4
V gene: TRBV5-4
clone size: NA

CDR3 DNA: TGTGCCAGCAGTTACGCAGGGATTAATGAAAAACTGTTTTTT
CDR3 protein: CASSYAGINEKLFF
D gene: NA
J gene: TRBJ1-4
V gene: TRBV6-5
clone size: NA

CDR3 DNA: TGTGCCTGGAGTGAGGGGGGAGGGAGCACTGAAGCTTTCTTT
CDR3 protein: CAWSEGGGSTEAFF
D gene: NA
J gene: TRBJ1-1
V gene: TRBV30
clone size: NA

CDR3 DNA: TGTGCCACCAGCAGAGTATATAGGGACAGGGGTCAGCCCCAGCATTTT
CDR3 protein: CATSRVYRDRGQPQHF
D gene: TRBD1
J gene: TRBJ1-5
V gene: TRBV15
clone size: NA

CDR3 DNA: TGTGCCTGGAGTGCAGGGAGCTATGGCTACACCTTC
CDR3 protein: CAWSAGSYGYTF
D gene: NA
J gene: TRBJ1-2
V gene: TRBV30
clone size: NA

CDR3 DNA: TGTGCTACCAGCAGGGGGGCGACCGGGGAGCTGTTTTTT
CDR3 protein: CATSRGATGELFF
D gene: NA
J gene: TRBJ2-2
V gene: TRBV15
clone size: NA

CDR3 DNA: TGCAGCGCAAGACAGGGATCCGGAAACACCATATATTTT
CDR3 protein: CSARQGSGNTIYF
D gene: TRBD1
J gene: TRBJ1-3
V gene: TRBV29-1
clone size: NA

CDR3 DNA: TGTGCCAGCAGTCTGACAGAAAACCCTGGAAACACCATATATTTT
CDR3 protein: CASSLTENPGNTIYF
D gene: NA
J gene: TRBJ1-3
V gene: TRBV6-5
clone size: NA

CDR3 DNA: TGTGCCAGCAGCCAGTCCCGGGACAGGGAGTACAATGAGCAGTTCTTC
CDR3 protein: CASSQSRDREYNEQFF
D gene: TRBD1
J gene: TRBJ2-1
V gene: TRBV14
clone size: NA

CDR3 DNA: TGTGCCAGCAGCTTAGTTGGGGGCCGGGAGGGTGGCGAGCAGTACTTC
CDR3 protein: CASSLVGGREGGEQYF
D gene: TRBD2
J gene: TRBJ2-7
V gene: TRBV7-2
clone size: NA

CDR3 DNA: TGTGCCAGCAGCAGTGGCCGCGGGGAGCAGTTCTTC
CDR3 protein: CASSSGRGEQFF
D gene: NA
J gene: TRBJ2-1
V gene: TRBV4-2
clone size: NA

CDR3 DNA: TGTGCCATCAGTGGCAGGGCGGGGGATAATTCACCCCTCCACTTT
CDR3 protein: CAISGRAGDNSPLHF
D gene: NA
J gene: TRBJ1-6
V gene: TRBV10-3
clone size: NA

CDR3 DNA: TGTGCCAGTAGTACACCAGGTAGGGCAGATACGCAGTATTTT
CDR3 protein: CASSTPGRADTQYF
D gene: NA
J gene: TRBJ2-3
V gene: TRBV19
clone size: NA

CDR3 DNA: TGTGCCAGCAGCTCAGGGTTTCATGAGCAGTTCTTC
CDR3 protein: CASSSGFHEQFF
D gene: NA
J gene: TRBJ2-1
V gene: TRBV11-2
clone size: NA

CDR3 DNA: TGTGCCAGCAGCCCCACGCCAGCCGGGAATCAGCCCCAGCATTTT
CDR3 protein: CASSPTPAGNQPQHF
D gene: NA
J gene: TRBJ1-5
V gene: TRBV27
clone size: NA

CDR3 DNA: TGTGCCAGCGTAAAGACAGGGGTCAATGAGCAGTTCTTC
CDR3 protein: CASVKTGVNEQFF
D gene: TRBD1
J gene: TRBJ2-1
V gene: TRBV14
clone size: NA

CDR3 DNA: TGTGCCAGCAGCTTGGGGGCAAATAATTCACCCCTCCACTTT
CDR3 protein: CASSLGANNSPLHF
D gene: NA
J gene: TRBJ1-6
V gene: TRBV5-6
clone size: NA

CDR3 DNA: TGTGCCAGTAGTACAAACAGCTTCAGCTCCTACGAGCAGTACTTC
CDR3 protein: CASSTNSFSSYEQYF
D gene: NA
J gene: TRBJ2-7
V gene: TRBV19
clone size: once

CDR3 DNA: TGTGCCATCAGTGAGTCACAGGGAGGAATCTATGGCTACACCTTC
CDR3 protein: CAISESQGGIYGYTF
D gene: NA
J gene: TRBJ1-2
V gene: TRBV10-3
clone size: NA

CDR3 DNA: TGTGCCAGCAGCTTGGAAAGTGTCGGTTACTATGGCTACACCTTC
CDR3 protein: CASSLESVGYYGYTF
D gene: NA
J gene: TRBJ1-2
V gene: TRBV5-6
clone size: NA

CDR3 DNA: TGTGCCAGCAGTTACTCTGACAGGGTAGGGGCCAACGTCCTGACTTTC
CDR3 protein: CASSYSDRVGANVLTF
D gene: TRBD1
J gene: TRBJ2-6
V gene: TRBV6-5
clone size: NA

CDR3 DNA: TGTGCCAGCAGTGCGGCACCTAACTATGGCTACACCTTC
CDR3 protein: CASSAAPNYGYTF
D gene: NA
J gene: TRBJ1-2
V gene: TRBV25-1
clone size: NA

CDR3 DNA: TGTGCCAGCAGCTTCCAGGCCGGGCCCTACGAGCAGTACTTC
CDR3 protein: CASSFQAGPYEQYF
D gene: NA
J gene: TRBJ2-7
V gene: TRBV7-2
clone size: NA

CDR3 DNA: TGTGCCAGTAGTAGGGCCCCAGCGGGGGGCTACACAGATACGCAGTATTTT
CDR3 protein: CASSRAPAGGYTDTQYF
D gene: TRBD2
J gene: TRBJ2-3
V gene: TRBV19
clone size: NA

CDR3 DNA: TGTGCCAGCAGCTTAGCGGCTAGCGGGGGATTCTACGAGCAGTACTTC
CDR3 protein: CASSLAASGGFYEQYF
D gene: TRBD2
J gene: TRBJ2-7
V gene: TRBV7-9
clone size: once

CDR3 DNA: TGCGCCAGCAGCCGCAACATGGGCACTGAAGCTTTCTTT
CDR3 protein: CASSRNMGTEAFF
D gene: NA
J gene: TRBJ1-1
V gene: TRBV4-1
clone size: NA

CDR3 DNA: TGTGCCAGCAGTATGAACAGGGCCGCTAGCTATAATTCACCCCTCCACTTT
CDR3 protein: CASSMNRAASYNSPLHF
D gene: NA
J gene: TRBJ1-6
V gene: TRBV25-1
clone size: NA

CDR3 DNA: TGCGCCAGCAGCATCAGCGTCGCCTACGAGCAGTACTTC
CDR3 protein: CASSISVAYEQYF
D gene: NA
J gene: TRBJ2-7
V gene: TRBV23-1
clone size: NA

CDR3 DNA: TGTGCCAGCAGTGACTCGGAGGGGGCGTACAATGAGCAGTTCTTC
CDR3 protein: CASSDSEGAYNEQFF
D gene: NA
J gene: TRBJ2-1
V gene: TRBV6-4
clone size: few

CDR3 DNA: TGTGCCAGCAGTTTTGCGGAGCGTCCGGAGGACAATGAGCAGTTCTTC
CDR3 protein: CASSFAERPEDNEQFF
D gene: NA
J gene: TRBJ2-1
V gene: TRBV6-2/TRBV6-3
clone size: NA

CDR3 DNA: TGTGCCAGCAGCCCGTACCGGCTCCCGGAGGAAAAACTGTTTTTT
CDR3 protein: CASSPYRLPEEKLFF
D gene: NA
J gene: TRBJ1-4
V gene: TRBV5-6
clone size: NA

CDR3 DNA: TGTGCCAGTAGTTCCGGACTAGCGGGGAGCACAGATACGCAGTATTTT
CDR3 protein: CASSSGLAGSTDTQYF
D gene: TRBD2
J gene: TRBJ2-3
V gene: TRBV11-3
clone size: NA

CDR3 DNA: TGTGCCAGCAGTGATGTAGGGCTAGCGGGGAGGTCCGGGGAGCTGTTTTTT
CDR3 protein: CASSDVGLAGRSGELFF
D gene: TRBD2
J gene: TRBJ2-2
V gene: TRBV2
clone size: NA